This TCR beta chain was recovered during a study of control samples from healthy donors and cancer patients. This clone was recorded once. CDR1 KGHSH and CDR2 LQKENI come from the germline V gene. This CDR3 is built from 15 residues. The V gene lost 0 bases and the J gene lost 0 bases, with 8 bases spanning the gap. Libraries were prepared by immunoSEQ multiplex PCR; TCRdb keeps only in-frame clonotypes and omits some of them. The repertoire holds some 220,000 clones, with about 93% as singletons. This clonotype was obtained from a man aged 50-60 years in good health. Input material: blood. V gene TRBV18 combines with J gene TRBJ1-1; D unclear. The CDR3 nucleotides read TGTGCCAGCTCACCACCGTCAGCCTTGAACACTGAAGCTTTCTTT. Translation gives CASSPPSALNTEAFF.